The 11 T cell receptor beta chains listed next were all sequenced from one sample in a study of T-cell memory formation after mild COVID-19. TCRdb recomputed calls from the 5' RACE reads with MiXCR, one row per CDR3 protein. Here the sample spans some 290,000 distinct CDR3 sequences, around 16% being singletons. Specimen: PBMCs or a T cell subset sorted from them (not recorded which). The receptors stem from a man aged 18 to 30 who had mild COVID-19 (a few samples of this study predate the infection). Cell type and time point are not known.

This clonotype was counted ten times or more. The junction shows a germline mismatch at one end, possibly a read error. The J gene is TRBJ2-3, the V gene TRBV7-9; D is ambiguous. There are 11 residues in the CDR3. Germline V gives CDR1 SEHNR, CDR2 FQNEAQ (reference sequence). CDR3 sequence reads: CASSFSDTQYF. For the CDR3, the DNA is TGCGCCAGCAGCTTTTCAGATACGCAGTATTTT.

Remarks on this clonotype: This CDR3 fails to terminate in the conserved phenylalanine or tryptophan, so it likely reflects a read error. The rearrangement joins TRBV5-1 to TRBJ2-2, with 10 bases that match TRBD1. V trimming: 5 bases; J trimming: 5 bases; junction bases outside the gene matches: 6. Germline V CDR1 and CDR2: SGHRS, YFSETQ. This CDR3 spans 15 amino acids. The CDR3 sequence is CASRPDRGRTGELFL. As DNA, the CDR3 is TGCGCCAGCAGACCCGACAGGGGGCGGACCGGGGAGCTGTTTTTG.

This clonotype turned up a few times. The CDR3 region has the DNA TGTGCCAGCAGCGCGGATCAGGTCCAGGATACAGATACGCAGTATTTT. Translating gives CASSADQVQDTDTQYF. The genes are TRBV9 and TRBJ2-3, with D uncertain. Germline CDR1 reads SGDLS; CDR2 reads YYNGEE. This CDR3 region has 16 residues. The V end lost 3 bases, the J end lost 3 bases, and 17 bases lay between the germline ends.

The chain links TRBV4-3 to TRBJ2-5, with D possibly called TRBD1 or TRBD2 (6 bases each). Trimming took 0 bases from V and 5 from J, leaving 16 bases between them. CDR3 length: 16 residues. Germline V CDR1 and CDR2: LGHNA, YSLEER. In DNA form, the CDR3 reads TGCGCCAGCAGCCAAGATAAGTGGGGGGCCGGTGAGACCCAGTACTTC. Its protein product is CASSQDKWGAGETQYF.

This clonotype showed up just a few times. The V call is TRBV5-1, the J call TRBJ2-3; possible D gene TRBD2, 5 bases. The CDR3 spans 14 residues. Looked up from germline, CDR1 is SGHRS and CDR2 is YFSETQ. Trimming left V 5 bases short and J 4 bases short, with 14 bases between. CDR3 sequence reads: CASRTSTGADTQYF. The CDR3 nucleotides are TGCGCCAGCAGAACCTCGACCGGGGCAGATACGCAGTATTTT.

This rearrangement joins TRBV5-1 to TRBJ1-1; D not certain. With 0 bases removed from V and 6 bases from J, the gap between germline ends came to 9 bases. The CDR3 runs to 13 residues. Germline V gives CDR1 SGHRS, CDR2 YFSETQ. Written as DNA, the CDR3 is TGCGCCAGCAGCTTGGTTCCGGGCTCTGAAGCTTTCTTT. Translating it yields CASSLVPGSEAFF.

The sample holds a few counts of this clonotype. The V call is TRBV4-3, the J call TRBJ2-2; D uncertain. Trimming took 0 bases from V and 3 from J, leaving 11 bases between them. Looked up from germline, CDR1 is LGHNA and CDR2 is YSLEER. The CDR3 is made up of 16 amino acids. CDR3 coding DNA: TGCGCCAGCAGCCAAGATGTGAGGTCGTACACCGGGGAGCTGTTTTTT. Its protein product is CASSQDVRSYTGELFF.

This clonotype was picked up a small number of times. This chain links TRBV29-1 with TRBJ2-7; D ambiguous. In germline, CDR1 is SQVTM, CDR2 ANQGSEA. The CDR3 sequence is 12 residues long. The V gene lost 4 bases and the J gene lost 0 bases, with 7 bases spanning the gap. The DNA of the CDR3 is TGCAGCGTTGCGGTTTACTCCTACGAGCAGTACTTC. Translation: CSVAVYSYEQYF.

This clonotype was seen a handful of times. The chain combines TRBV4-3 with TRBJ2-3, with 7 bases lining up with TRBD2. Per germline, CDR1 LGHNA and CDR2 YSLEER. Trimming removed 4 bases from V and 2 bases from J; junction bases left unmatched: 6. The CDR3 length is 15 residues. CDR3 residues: CASSRAGDPTDTQYF. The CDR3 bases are TGCGCCAGCAGCCGCGCGGGGGACCCCACAGATACGCAGTATTTT.

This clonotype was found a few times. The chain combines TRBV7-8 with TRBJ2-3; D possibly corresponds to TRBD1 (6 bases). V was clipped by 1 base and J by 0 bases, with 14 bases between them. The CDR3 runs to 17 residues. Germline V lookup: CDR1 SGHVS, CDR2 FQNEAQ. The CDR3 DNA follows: TGTGCCAGCAGCTTAGAGGTGGGGGCCAGGAGCACAGATACGCAGTATTTT. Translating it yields CASSLEVGARSTDTQYF.

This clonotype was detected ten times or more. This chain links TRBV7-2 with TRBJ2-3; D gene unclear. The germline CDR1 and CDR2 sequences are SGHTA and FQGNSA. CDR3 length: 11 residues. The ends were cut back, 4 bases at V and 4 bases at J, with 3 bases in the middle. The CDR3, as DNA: TGTGCCAGCAGCTCCGCAGATACGCAGTATTTT. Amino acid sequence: CASSSADTQYF.